These 15 T cell receptor beta chains were all obtained from the same sample, sequenced in a study of blood T cell repertoires in COVID-19. Sequencing used immunoSEQ multiplex PCR; TCRdb keeps in-frame clones, though not all of them. The table includes fewer than 200,000 clones, 84% detected once. The sample consisted of PBMCs or T cells enriched from blood (not recorded which). These receptors all come from a woman in her 30s who had been exposed to COVID-19.

The chain couples TRBV6-4 to TRBJ2-1; 9 positions agree with TRBD2. V shed 2 bases, J shed 4 bases, and the junction held 6 bases outside the gene matches. The CDR3 has 16 residues. Germline CDR1 MRHNA, CDR2 SNTAGT. CDR3 loop: CASSDGMGLAYNEQFF. In DNA form, the CDR3 reads TGTGCCAGCAGTGACGGGATGGGACTAGCTTACAATGAGCAGTTCTTC.

This clone has only a few counts. The CDR3 loop reads CASSQGSNTEAFF. DNA for the CDR3: TGTGCCAGCAGTCAGGGGAGTAACACTGAAGCTTTCTTT. V gene TRBV6-4 combines with J gene TRBJ1-1; perhaps TRBD1 as D (6 bases). The V end lost 5 bases, the J end lost 2 bases, and 9 bases lay between the germline ends. The CDR3 is made up of 13 amino acids. From germline, CDR1 is MRHNA and CDR2 SNTAGT.

V and J are TRBV2 and TRBJ1-1; TRBD1 is a possible D gene (6 bases). CDR1 is SNHLY, CDR2 FYNNEI, per germline. Trimming took 7 bases from V and 4 from J, leaving 19 bases between them. The CDR3 loop spans 15 amino acids. The CDR3 sequence: CASTQDIGGSTEAFF. In nucleotides, the CDR3 is TGTGCCAGCACCCAAGATATTGGGGGCAGCACTGAAGCTTTCTTT. The full variable domain, completed using reference TRBV2 and TRBJ1-1, is EPEVTQTPSHQVTQMGQEVILRCVPISNHLYFYWYRQILGQKVEFLVSFYNNEISEKSEIFDDQFSVERPDGSNFTLKIRSTKLEDSAMYFCASTQDIGGSTEAFFGQGTRLTVV.

The genes are TRBV2 and TRBJ1-6; TRBD1 aligns across 7 bases. The CDR3 loop spans 13 amino acids. V shed 8 bases, J shed 5 bases, and the junction held 3 bases outside the gene matches. Germline loops: CDR1 SNHLY, CDR2 FYNNEI. The CDR3 is CASGTANNSPLHF. As DNA, the CDR3 is TGTGCCAGCGGGACAGCAAATAATTCACCCCTCCACTTT.

The chain has TRBV19 and TRBJ2-2; 8 bases are a match to TRBD2. Germline V gene sequence: CDR1 LNHDA, CDR2 SQIVND (reference sequence). This CDR3 has 15 residues. V trimming: 2 bases; J trimming: 7 bases; junction bases outside the gene matches: 6. The CDR3 DNA follows: TGTGCCAGTAGTATATCGGCGGGGGGCCACGGGGAGCTGTTTTTT. This translates into CASSISAGGHGELFF.

The genes are TRBV11-2 and TRBJ2-6; 7 bases fit TRBD1. From germline, CDR1 is SGHAT and CDR2 FQNNGV. V lost 6 bases and J lost 2; bases outside the gene matches: 4. CDR3 length: 15 amino acids. In DNA, the CDR3 is TGTGCCAGCAGATATACAGGGGCTGGGGCCAACGTCCTGACTTTC. Translated: CASRYTGAGANVLTF. Variable domain in full (rest from reference TRBV11-2 and TRBJ2-6): EAGVAQSPRYKIIEKRQSVAFWCNPISGHATLYWYQQILGQGPKLLIQFQNNGVVDDSQLPKDRFSAERLKGVDSTLKIQPAKLEDSAVYLCASRYTGAGANVLTFGAGSRLTVL.

The chain combines TRBV4-1 with TRBJ2-2; no clear D gene. Trimming took off 1 base at V and 4 bases at J, with 7 bases between the two ends. The germline gives CDR1 MGHRA, CDR2 YSYEKL. The CDR3 loop spans 14 amino acids. This CDR3 reads CASSQGPGTGELFF. The CDR3 coding sequence is TGCGCCAGCAGCCAAGGCCCCGGCACCGGGGAGCTGTTTTTT.

CDR3 DNA sequence: TGTGCCAGCAGCTTAGTGGGGACAGCCATCAATGAGCAGTTCTTC. Translation: CASSLVGTAINEQFF. The genes are TRBV7-6 and TRBJ2-1; TRBD1 matches at 7 bases. The CDR3 totals 15 residues. In germline, CDR1 is SGHVS, CDR2 FNYEAQ. V shed 1 base, J shed 6 bases, and the junction held 6 bases outside the gene matches.

The chain couples TRBV6-6 to TRBJ2-3; 7 bases agree with TRBD1. This CDR3 contains 15 residues. Germline V gene lookup returns CDR1 MNHNY and CDR2 SVGAGI (reference sequence). Germline trimming cut 3 bases from V and 3 bases from J; bases unmatched to any gene: 6. The CDR3 DNA follows: TGTGCCAGCAGTTATACCAAGGGGGCGACAGATACGCAGTATTTT. It specifies CASSYTKGATDTQYF.

The chain couples TRBV5-1 to TRBJ2-7; TRBD1 matches 7 bases. The germline V gene encodes CDR1 SGHRS and CDR2 YFSETQ. The CDR3 runs to 15 residues. V lost 3 bases to trimming and J lost 0 bases; unmatched junction nucleotides: 6. CDR3 DNA: TGCGCCAGCAGCTGGGGACAGAGTCCCTCCTACGAGCAGTACTTC. Amino acid sequence: CASSWGQSPSYEQYF.

The chain combines TRBV6-4 with TRBJ1-6; unclear D gene. The V and J ends lost 2 bases and 0 bases respectively, with 5 bases between them. Germline values: CDR1 MRHNA, CDR2 SNTAGT. The CDR3 spans 15 residues. As DNA, the CDR3 is TGTGCCAGCAGTGACGTCCTCTCCTATAATTCACCCCTCCACTTT. Translated: CASSDVLSYNSPLHF.

Written as DNA, the CDR3 is TGTGCCAGCAGTAGCGACAGGGGGCGGAACACTGAAGCTTTCTTT. Translating it yields CASSSDRGRNTEAFF. The chain combines TRBV27 with TRBJ1-1; 10 positions agree with TRBD1. The CDR3 consists of 15 residues. Germline V CDR1 and CDR2: MNHEY, SMNVEV (reference sequence). Germline trimming cut 5 bases from V and 1 base from J; bases unmatched to any gene: 4.

This chain links TRBV6-5 with TRBJ2-1, with D unresolved. CDR3 length: 14 amino acids. V shed 6 bases and J shed 8 bases, with 17 bases lying between them. The germline CDR1 and CDR2 sequences are MNHEY and SVGAGI. The CDR3: CASSLVTTPDEQFF. The CDR3, as DNA: TGTGCCAGCAGCCTCGTCACCACGCCGGATGAGCAGTTCTTC.

This clone occurred once. The rearrangement links TRBV6-5 to TRBJ1-2; 7 bases map to TRBD1. CDR3 size: 15 residues. Looked up from germline, CDR1 is MNHEY and CDR2 is SVGAGI. J lost 8 bases, V lost 6 bases, and 15 bases had no gene match. CDR3 sequence reads: CASSLTPDRDGGYTF. The CDR3 DNA sequence: TGTGCCAGCAGCCTAACCCCAGACAGGGATGGGGGCTACACCTTC.

The chain joins TRBV7-9 to TRBJ2-7; a possible D gene is TRBD1 (6 bases). The CDR3 runs to 13 residues. Trimming shortened V by 5 bases and J by 3 bases, and 11 bases separated the two germline ends. Germline values: CDR1 SEHNR, CDR2 FQNEAQ (reference sequence). The CDR3 loop reads CASSPDSYYEQYF. CDR3 nucleotides: TGTGCCAGCAGCCCGGACAGCTACTACGAGCAGTACTTC.